The rows below give T cell receptor beta chains drawn from one sample of a study of blood T cell repertoires in COVID-19. Sequencing used immunoSEQ multiplex PCR; TCRdb keeps in-frame clones, though not all of them. Of fewer than 150,000 clones in the sample, over 80% were seen once. The sequencing sample was made of peripheral blood. These receptors came from a woman between 65 and 79 years old with acute or convalescent COVID-19. Each CDR3 is given with its conserved first and last residue. A D gene is named only where the DNA matches it firmly. Clone size is given for some rows only: seen once, a few or many times, or a class if the clone is expanded.

d_gene	v_gene	j_gene	abundance	CDR3aa	CDR3nt
.	TRBV6-1	TRBJ2-7	.	CASSDRSGSLWGEQYF	TGTGCCAGCAGTGATCGTTCAGGGTCACTTTGGGGCGAGCAGTACTTC
.	TRBV28	TRBJ2-7	.	CASRNPGTNYEQYF	TGTGCCAGCAGGAACCCCGGGACAAATTACGAGCAGTACTTC
.	TRBV28	TRBJ1-2	.	CASRPPGGHYGYTF	TGTGCCAGCAGGCCTCCGGGGGGGCATTATGGCTACACCTTC
TRBD1	TRBV11-3	TRBJ2-7	.	CASSPLTGSTPYEQYF	TGTGCCAGCAGCCCGCTGACAGGGTCAACCCCCTACGAGCAGTACTTC
.	TRBV18	TRBJ2-7	.	CASSPAGTALNEQYF	TGTGCCAGCTCACCTGCGGGGACAGCCCTTAACGAGCAGTACTTC
.	TRBV19	TRBJ2-6	.	CASSIDFRRVVSGANVLTF	TGTGCCAGTAGTATAGATTTTCGGAGGGTGGTCTCTGGGGCCAACGTCCTGACTTTC
TRBD2	TRBV7-3	TRBJ2-1	.	CASQKAGGPYNEQFF	TGTGCCAGCCAAAAGGCGGGGGGGCCATACAATGAGCAGTTCTTC
.	TRBV19	TRBJ2-3	once	CASRRDSLIIDTQYF	TGTGCCAGTAGGCGGGACTCTTTAATCATAGATACGCAGTATTTT
TRBD1	TRBV3-1/TRBV3-2	TRBJ1-1	.	CASSQLGQGSEAFF	TGTGCCAGCAGCCAGCTGGGACAGGGTTCCGAAGCTTTCTTT
.	TRBV5-1	TRBJ1-3	.	CASSLGGHLSSGNTIYF	TGCGCCAGCAGCTTGGGGGGACACCTGAGCTCTGGAAACACCATATATTTT
.	TRBV28	TRBJ1-4	.	CASRRQAEKLFF	TGTGCCAGCAGGAGACAGGCCGAGAAACTGTTTTTT
.	TRBV19	TRBJ1-3	.	CASSDQGKSGNTIYF	TGTGCCAGTAGTGATCAGGGGAAGTCTGGAAACACCATATATTTT
TRBD1	TRBV27	TRBJ1-4	.	CASSLSGQGATNEKLFF	TGTGCCAGCAGTTTATCGGGGCAGGGGGCAACTAATGAAAAACTGTTTTTT